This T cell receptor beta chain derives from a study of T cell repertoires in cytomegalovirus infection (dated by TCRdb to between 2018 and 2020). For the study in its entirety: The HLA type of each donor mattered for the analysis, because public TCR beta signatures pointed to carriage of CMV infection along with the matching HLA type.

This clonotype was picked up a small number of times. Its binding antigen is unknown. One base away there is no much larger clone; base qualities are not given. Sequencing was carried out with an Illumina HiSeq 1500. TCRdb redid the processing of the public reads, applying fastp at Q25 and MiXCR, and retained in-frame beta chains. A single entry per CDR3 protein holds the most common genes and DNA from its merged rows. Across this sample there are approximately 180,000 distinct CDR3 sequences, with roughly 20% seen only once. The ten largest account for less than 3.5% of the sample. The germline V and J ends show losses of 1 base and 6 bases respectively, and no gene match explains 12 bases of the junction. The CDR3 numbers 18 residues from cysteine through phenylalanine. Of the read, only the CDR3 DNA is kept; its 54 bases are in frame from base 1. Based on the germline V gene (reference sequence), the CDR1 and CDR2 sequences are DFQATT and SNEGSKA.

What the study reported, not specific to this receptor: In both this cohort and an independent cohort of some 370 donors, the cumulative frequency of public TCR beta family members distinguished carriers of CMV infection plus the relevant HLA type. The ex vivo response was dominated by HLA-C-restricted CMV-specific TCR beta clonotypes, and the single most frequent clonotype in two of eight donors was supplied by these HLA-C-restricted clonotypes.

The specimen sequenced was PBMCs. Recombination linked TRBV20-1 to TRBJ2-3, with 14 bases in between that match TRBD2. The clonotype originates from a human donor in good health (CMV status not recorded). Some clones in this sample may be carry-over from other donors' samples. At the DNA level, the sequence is TGCAGTGCTAGAGCTATAACGGGACTAGCGGGAGTGGAGGATACGCAGTATTTT. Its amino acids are CSARAITGLAGVEDTQYF.